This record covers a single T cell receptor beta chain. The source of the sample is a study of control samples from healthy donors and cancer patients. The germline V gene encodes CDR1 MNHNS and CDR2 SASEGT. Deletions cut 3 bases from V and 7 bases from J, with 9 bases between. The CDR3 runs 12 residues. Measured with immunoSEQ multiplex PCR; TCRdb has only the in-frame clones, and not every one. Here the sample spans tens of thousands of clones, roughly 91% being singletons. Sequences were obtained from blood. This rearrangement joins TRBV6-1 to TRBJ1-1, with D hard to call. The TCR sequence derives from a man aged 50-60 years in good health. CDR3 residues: CASSEGAGEAFF. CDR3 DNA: TGTGCCAGCAGTGAGGGAGCAGGTGAAGCTTTCTTT.